This TCR beta chain was captured in a study of cytomegalovirus exposure and HLA in healthy donors. The V end was cut by 3 bases, the J end by 3 bases, with 9 bases between. The CDR3 is made up of 15 amino acids. Looked up from germline, CDR1 is MGHRA and CDR2 is YSYEKL. It was with 60 Vbeta and 13 Jbeta primers that the PCR ran. Data came from immunoSEQ multiplex PCR; TCRdb stores just in-frame clones and leaves some out. The table shows fewer than 200,000 clones, with around 65% occurring only once. The chain is built from TRBV4-1 and TRBJ1-6; D not resolved. The receptor comes from a woman in her thirties or forties in good health and CMV-seropositive. The sample was PBMCs. In DNA form, the CDR3 reads TGCGCCAGCAGCCAGGGCCTAAACTATAATTCACCCCTCCACTTT. It translates to CASSQGLNYNSPLHF.